This T cell receptor beta chain was identified in a study of blood T cell repertoires in COVID-19. Study background: The analysed material was cDNA or gDNA that came from T cells, B-cell-depleted T cells, or PBMCs.

Profiling relied on immunoSEQ multiplex PCR, and the TCRdb table lists in-frame clones only, not all of them. The profile shows roughly 250,000 clones, about 85% of them singletons. Germline-derived CDR1 and CDR2 are MDHEN and SYDVKM. The V gene lost 6 bases and the J gene lost 2 bases, with 13 bases spanning the gap. This CDR3 is built from 14 residues. Participant-reported clinical history was the basis for cohort assignment. Sequenced input: PBMCs or T cells enriched from blood (not recorded which). The TCR comes from a woman in her twenties or thirties with acute COVID-19. The chain has TRBV28 and TRBJ1-2, with D possibly being TRBD1 (6 bases). Here the CDR3 reads CASRTFQGNYGYTF. As DNA, the CDR3 is TGTGCCAGCAGAACCTTCCAGGGGAACTATGGCTACACCTTC.